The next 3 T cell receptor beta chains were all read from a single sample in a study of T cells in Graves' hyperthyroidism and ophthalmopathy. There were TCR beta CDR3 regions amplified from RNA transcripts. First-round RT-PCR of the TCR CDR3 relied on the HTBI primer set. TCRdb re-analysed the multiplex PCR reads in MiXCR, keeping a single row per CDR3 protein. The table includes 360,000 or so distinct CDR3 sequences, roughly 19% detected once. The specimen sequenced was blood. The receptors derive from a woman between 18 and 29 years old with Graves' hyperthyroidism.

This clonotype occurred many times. CDR3 bases: TGTGCCAGCAGCCCTACAAGACCCAGGGTGTATGGGGCCAACGTCCTGACTTTC. This sequence encodes CASSPTRPRVYGANVLTF. The rearrangement joins TRBV3-1 to TRBJ2-6, with TRBD1 as a possible D gene (5 bases). This CDR3 contains 18 residues. Germline assignment: CDR1 LGHDT and CDR2 YNNKEL (reference sequence). Trimming stripped 4 bases from V and 3 bases from J, with 19 bases between.

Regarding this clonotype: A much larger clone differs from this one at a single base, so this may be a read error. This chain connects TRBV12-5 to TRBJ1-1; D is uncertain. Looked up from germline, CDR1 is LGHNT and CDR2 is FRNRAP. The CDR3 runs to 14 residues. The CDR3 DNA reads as TGTGCTAGTGGTTTGTCCGGTCGGAACACTGAAGCTTGCTTT. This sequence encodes CASGLSGRNTEACF.

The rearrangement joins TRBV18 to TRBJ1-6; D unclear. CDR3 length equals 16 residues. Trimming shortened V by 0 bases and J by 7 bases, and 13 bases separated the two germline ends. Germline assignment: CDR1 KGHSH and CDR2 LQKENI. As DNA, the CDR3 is TGTGCCAGCTCACCACCCGGGCCCAGGTCCAATTCACCCCTCCACTTT. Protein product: CASSPPGPRSNSPLHF.